Here is one TCR beta chain with its context. What it binds is unknown. 60 Vbeta and 13 Jbeta primers were used in PCR. The repertoire was sequenced with immunoSEQ multiplex PCR; TCRdb's copy has only in-frame clones and lacks some. Of around 94,000 clones in the sample, less than 85% were seen once. The V segment lost 6 bases and the J segment 4 bases; nucleotides outside the gene matches: 0. CDR1 LNHDA and CDR2 SQIVND come from the germline V gene (reference sequence). This CDR3 has 12 residues. This sample stems from a study of cytomegalovirus exposure and HLA in healthy donors. Study-wide findings and caveats: Later analysis reportedly placed an Asian-associated ancestry cluster below the roughly 700-donor mean in N-insertions.

The sequencing sample was made of PBMCs. The chain is built from TRBV19 and TRBJ1-5; 7 nucleotides line up with TRBD1. The clonotype was recovered from a woman aged 60-70 years in good health and CMV-seropositive. The CDR3 region is CASRDRNQPQHF. The CDR3 nucleotides are TGTGCCAGTAGGGACAGGAATCAGCCCCAGCATTTT.